The 16 T cell receptor beta chains in this list originate from one sample, sequenced in a study (dated by TCRdb to between 2014 and 2017). Cells that were CD4+CD25+CD127-/low were isolated as Tregs. The library was obtained by 5' RACE. The reads were generated on an Illumina MiSeq. TCRdb took the public reads, trimmed them with fastp at Q25, ran MiXCR for clone calling and kept in-frame beta chains. Merged by CDR3 protein, the rows form single entries marked with the most common genes and DNA. The sample table holds around 55,000 distinct CDR3 sequences, of which more than 20% were seen once. The leading ten clones occupy 3% to 4% of the sample. The sample taken for sequencing was tumor-infiltrating Tregs sorted from the breast tumor. These TCRs come from a female donor with breast cancer.

The chain has TRBV5-1 and TRBJ2-7; 11 positions agree with TRBD1. The V segment lost 2 bases and the J segment 6 bases; nucleotides outside the gene matches: 4. The germline gives CDR1 SGHRS, CDR2 YFSETQ. CDR3 length equals 14 residues. The DNA for the CDR3 is TGCGCCAGCAGCTTTGGGACAGGGGGTACCGAGCAGTACTTC. Translation gives CASSFGTGGTEQYF.

This chain connects TRBV27 to TRBJ2-3; 13 nucleotides align to TRBD2. Looked up from germline, CDR1 is MNHEY and CDR2 is SMNVEV (reference sequence). The CDR3 spans 15 residues. V dropped 7 bases and J dropped 4; count of bases not matched to a gene: 5. The CDR3 reads CASTRTSGSSDTQYF. For the CDR3, the DNA is TGTGCCAGCACTAGGACTAGCGGGAGTTCAGATACGCAGTATTTT.

V is TRBV5-1 and J is TRBJ2-7, with unresolved D. This CDR3 is 12 amino acids long. V was pared by 3 bases and J by 6 bases, with 10 bases between. Germline V gene sequence: CDR1 SGHRS, CDR2 YFSETQ. This CDR3 is CASSYLQSEQYF. The DNA of the CDR3 is TGCGCCAGCAGCTACCTTCAATCCGAGCAGTACTTC.

This clonotype has ten or more counts. The V and J genes are TRBV12-3 or TRBV12-4 and TRBJ1-4; the match to TRBD1 covers 10 bases. Losses at the gene ends were 4 bases for V and 7 bases for J; bases not matched to a gene: 12. The CDR3 has 17 residues. The CDR3 loop reads CASSSSRDRGGSEKLFF. CDR3 bases: TGTGCCAGCAGTTCCTCCCGGGACAGGGGAGGAAGTGAAAAACTGTTTTTT.

This clonotype was observed at least ten times. The rearrangement uses TRBV4-1 and TRBJ2-7; maybe TRBD2 (6 bases). This CDR3 has 14 residues. V lost 2 bases and J lost 2, with 10 bases in between. The germline V gene has CDR1 MGHRA and CDR2 YSYEKL. The CDR3 nucleotides read TGCGCCAGCAGCCAATTAGGGGAGGCCTACGAGCAGTACTTC. It codes for CASSQLGEAYEQYF.

The V gene is TRBV6-5, the J gene TRBJ1-5; D is ambiguous. Deletions cut 6 bases from V and 4 bases from J, with 10 bases between. CDR1 is MNHEY, CDR2 SVGAGI, per germline. The CDR3 consists of 13 residues. CDR3 coding DNA: TGTGCCAGCAGGACCAGAGGGAATCAGCCCCAGCATTTT. Protein sequence: CASRTRGNQPQHF.

About this clonotype: This may stem from a read error, because a much larger clone lies one nucleotide away. The J gene is TRBJ1-2, the V gene TRBV29-1; D unresolved. The CDR3 has 12 amino acids. Germline CDR1 and CDR2: SQVTM and ANQGSEA. The germline V and J ends were trimmed by 0 bases and 6 bases, with 8 bases remaining between them. CDR3 protein: CSVEEGGDGYTF. In DNA, the CDR3 is TGCAGCGTTGAAGAGGGAGGCGATGGCTACACCTTC.

The table lists this clonotype with many counts. CDR3 DNA: TGTGCCAGCAGCGTGGTACCGGGACCCCCCTACGAGCAGTACTTC. Protein product: CASSVVPGPPYEQYF. J is TRBJ2-7 and V is TRBV9; D tentatively reads TRBD1 or TRBD2 (5 bases each). Germline CDR1 and CDR2: SGDLS and YYNGEE. The germline V and J ends were trimmed by 2 bases and 2 bases, with 14 bases remaining between them. The CDR3 covers 15 residues.

Written as DNA, the CDR3 is TGCGCCAGCAGCTTAATGGGAGACTATGGCTACACCTTC. It specifies CASSLMGDYGYTF. This chain joins TRBV5-1 and TRBJ1-2; no firm D call. The CDR3 runs to 13 residues. The germline V gene has CDR1 SGHRS and CDR2 YFSETQ. V was clipped by 2 bases and J by 3 bases, with 8 bases between them.

This clonotype was counted only a few times. V is TRBV7-9 and J is TRBJ1-6; no reliable D call. The germline V gene has CDR1 SEHNR and CDR2 FQNEAQ (reference sequence). CDR3 length: 14 amino acids. The ends were cut back, 1 base at V and 9 bases at J, with 10 bases in the middle. In nucleotides, the CDR3 is TGTGCCAGCAGCTTAGATTTGAACAGTTCACCCCTCCACTTT. Translating gives CASSLDLNSSPLHF.

The sample holds a few counts of this clonotype. This sequence joins TRBV7-9 and TRBJ2-1, with 7 bases identical to TRBD2. From germline, CDR1 is SEHNR and CDR2 FQNEAQ (reference sequence). The CDR3 loop spans 15 amino acids. J was trimmed by 9 bases and V by 5 bases; bases with no gene match: 13. CDR3 DNA sequence: TGTGCCAGCAGCCCCCTCCGAGGGAGGGCGAGTGAGCAGTTCTTC. This gives the protein CASSPLRGRASEQFF.

As to this clonotype: This may stem from a read error, because a much larger clone lies one nucleotide away. This rearrangement joins TRBV20-1 to TRBJ2-3, with a tentative D call TRBD1 (5 bases). The DNA end favors TRBJ1-5, so the J call may be wrong. The CDR3 consists of 12 residues. From germline, CDR1 is DFQATT and CDR2 SNEGSKA (reference sequence). The CDR3 DNA reads as TGCAGTGCCCCAGGGTTCACAGATACGCAGCATTTT. As protein: CSAPGFTDTQHF.

The rearrangement joins TRBV11-3 to TRBJ1-6, with D hard to call. V was clipped by 6 bases and J by 6 bases, with 6 bases between them. CDR1 is SGHNT and CDR2 is YENEEA in the germline V gene. The CDR3 has 12 residues. The CDR3 nucleotides are TGTGCCAGCAGAACCAGTAATTCACCCCTCCACTTT. This translates into CASRTSNSPLHF.

This clonotype was counted many times. The genes are TRBV12-3 or TRBV12-4 and TRBJ1-1; D is ambiguous. This CDR3 contains 15 residues. V gave up 6 bases and J gave up 6 bases, with 20 bases separating them. Written as DNA, the CDR3 is TGTGCCAGCAGCCCTGGGGTTGCGGGTAGGGCTGAAGCTTTCTTT. This translates into CASSPGVAGRAEAFF.

This clonotype was counted only a few times. The chain couples TRBV30 to TRBJ1-2; D may be TRBD1 (6 bases). The V gene's germline CDR1 is GTSNPN and CDR2 SVGIG (reference sequence). V shed 2 bases and J shed 7 bases, with 26 bases lying between them. This CDR3 is built from 17 residues. CDR3: CAWSMGGGARSGGGYTF. The CDR3, as DNA: TGTGCCTGGAGTATGGGCGGGGGCGCTCGGTCAGGAGGTGGCTACACCTTC.

The chain links TRBV20-1 to TRBJ2-7; D ambiguous. The CDR3 is 11 residues long. Trimming took 6 bases from V and 3 from J, leaving 9 bases between them. CDR1 and CDR2 from the germline V gene are DFQATT and SNEGSKA (reference sequence). The chain's CDR3 is CSAKYNYEQYF. The CDR3, as DNA: TGCAGTGCCAAGTACAACTACGAGCAGTACTTC.